The source of this T cell receptor (beta chain) is a study of prognosis after radiotherapy for stage I lung cancer (TCRdb year 2021). Regarding the research as a whole: Between April 2018 and 2019, approximately 18 stage I NSCLC patients were enrolled in Nanjing, China. After SBRT, distant metastases developed in four of the 19 patients at a median of 7 months, while the remaining 15 patients had no significant progression. SBRT was delivered in 3 to 5 fractions with a biologically effective dose of at least 100 Gy, and image-guided IMRT or VMAT was used for delivery. Patients with newly diagnosed primary stage I lung tumors numbered around 15, with a few others having oligometastatic NSCLC after surgical resection of the primary tumor. Every patient was regarded as medically inoperable, because of comorbidities in around eleven cases and refusal of surgery in roughly seven cases. The study profiled peripheral blood TCR beta repertoires from stage I NSCLC patients before and after stereotactic body radiotherapy and related them to distant failure. On tumor histology, over 10 patients had adenocarcinoma and several had squamous cell carcinoma. A total of roughly 38 blood samples from some 19 patients were sequenced, with one sample obtained before and one obtained after SBRT for each patient. Ages in the cohort of 13 men and over 5 women ranged from roughly 50 to 95 years, with a median of 74. SBRT was not combined with any concurrent therapy in any patient.

Paper-wide results and their limitations: TRBV and TRBJ usage frequencies reportedly varied with metastasis status, involving two V genes at baseline and 9 or 10 V and two J genes after SBRT. No determination of tumor specificity was made for expanded TCR clones. Post-SBRT Shannon entropy and its change from baseline were lower in patients who developed distant metastases; baseline Shannon entropy was not associated with metastases. After SBRT, the number of unique TCR clones decreased (median roughly 10,000 before versus several thousand after; Wilcoxon paired P=0.011). All reported P values were unadjusted for multiple comparisons. The study was limited by the small cohort and short follow-up, and independent validation of the study findings is required.

With respect to this clonotype: There is no known antigen for this receptor. Just one base apart from a much larger clone, this may be a read error.

The CDR3 covers 18 residues, taking in both the cysteine and the phenylalanine. The retained sequence is limited to the CDR3, 54 bases, with the frame set at the first base. The germline V gene (reference sequence) supplies CDR1 MNHEY and CDR2 SMNVEV. Relative to germline, V is 10 bases shorter and J is 2 bases shorter, with 27 bases between their ends. The TCR beta CDR3 region was amplified from genomic DNA by two rounds of multiplex PCR. The first PCR round used primers specific to each TRBV and TRBJ gene, and the primer sequences were filed in Chinese patent CN105087789A. Universal primers were used in the second round of PCR. The Roche High Pure PCR Template Preparation Kit was used to extract genomic DNA from frozen PBMCs. An Illumina HiSeq 3000 was used to sequence the libraries paired-end with 151 bp reads. Per the authors' processing: Raw reads lacking the multiplex PCR primer sequences were removed with CutAdapt. High-quality paired reads were merged into contigs with PEAR. By aligning each contig to reference sequences, MiXCR assigned the TRB V, D and J gene segments to that contig. CDR3 sequences were clustered by base quality and sequence similarity to remove sequencing errors. Shannon entropy normalized by the natural log of productive TCR sequence number was used as the measure of diversity. One minus Shannon entropy divided by the natural log of the number of unique clonotypes was used as the definition of clonality. Using the Youden index from ROC curves, the researchers picked the repertoire-metric cut-offs for progression-free survival, and all analyses were carried out in R 3.5.3. TCRdb trimmed the raw reads at Q25, called clones with MiXCR and kept productive beta chains. Rows with one shared CDR3 protein collapse into an entry with the most common genes and DNA. TCRdb's processing, not the authors', yielded these V and J calls. The sample table shows over 14,000 distinct CDR3 sequences, and approximately 33% are seen once. The ten largest clones add up to 25% to 30% of the sample.

All patients had node-negative disease on CT and PET/CT, and none had a history of other malignancies or prior chemotherapy or radiotherapy. At each of two time points, roughly 6.5 milliliters of peripheral venous blood were collected in EDTA tubes. PBMCs were isolated by Ficoll-Paque Plus density-gradient centrifugation. Right after collection, samples were kept at -80 degrees C until analysis. The specimen comprised PBMCs, sampled before or after stereotactic body radiation therapy (not recorded which). The sequence came from a donor older than 45 with non-small cell lung cancer. Recombination joined TRBV27 with TRBJ2-1; TRBD2 might be the D gene, on 5 matching bases. The DNA sequence reads TGTGCCAACATCCCCTCAGCCGGAGGAGCGCAGACCTACAATGAGCAGTTCTTC. It codes for CANIPSAGGAQTYNEQFF.